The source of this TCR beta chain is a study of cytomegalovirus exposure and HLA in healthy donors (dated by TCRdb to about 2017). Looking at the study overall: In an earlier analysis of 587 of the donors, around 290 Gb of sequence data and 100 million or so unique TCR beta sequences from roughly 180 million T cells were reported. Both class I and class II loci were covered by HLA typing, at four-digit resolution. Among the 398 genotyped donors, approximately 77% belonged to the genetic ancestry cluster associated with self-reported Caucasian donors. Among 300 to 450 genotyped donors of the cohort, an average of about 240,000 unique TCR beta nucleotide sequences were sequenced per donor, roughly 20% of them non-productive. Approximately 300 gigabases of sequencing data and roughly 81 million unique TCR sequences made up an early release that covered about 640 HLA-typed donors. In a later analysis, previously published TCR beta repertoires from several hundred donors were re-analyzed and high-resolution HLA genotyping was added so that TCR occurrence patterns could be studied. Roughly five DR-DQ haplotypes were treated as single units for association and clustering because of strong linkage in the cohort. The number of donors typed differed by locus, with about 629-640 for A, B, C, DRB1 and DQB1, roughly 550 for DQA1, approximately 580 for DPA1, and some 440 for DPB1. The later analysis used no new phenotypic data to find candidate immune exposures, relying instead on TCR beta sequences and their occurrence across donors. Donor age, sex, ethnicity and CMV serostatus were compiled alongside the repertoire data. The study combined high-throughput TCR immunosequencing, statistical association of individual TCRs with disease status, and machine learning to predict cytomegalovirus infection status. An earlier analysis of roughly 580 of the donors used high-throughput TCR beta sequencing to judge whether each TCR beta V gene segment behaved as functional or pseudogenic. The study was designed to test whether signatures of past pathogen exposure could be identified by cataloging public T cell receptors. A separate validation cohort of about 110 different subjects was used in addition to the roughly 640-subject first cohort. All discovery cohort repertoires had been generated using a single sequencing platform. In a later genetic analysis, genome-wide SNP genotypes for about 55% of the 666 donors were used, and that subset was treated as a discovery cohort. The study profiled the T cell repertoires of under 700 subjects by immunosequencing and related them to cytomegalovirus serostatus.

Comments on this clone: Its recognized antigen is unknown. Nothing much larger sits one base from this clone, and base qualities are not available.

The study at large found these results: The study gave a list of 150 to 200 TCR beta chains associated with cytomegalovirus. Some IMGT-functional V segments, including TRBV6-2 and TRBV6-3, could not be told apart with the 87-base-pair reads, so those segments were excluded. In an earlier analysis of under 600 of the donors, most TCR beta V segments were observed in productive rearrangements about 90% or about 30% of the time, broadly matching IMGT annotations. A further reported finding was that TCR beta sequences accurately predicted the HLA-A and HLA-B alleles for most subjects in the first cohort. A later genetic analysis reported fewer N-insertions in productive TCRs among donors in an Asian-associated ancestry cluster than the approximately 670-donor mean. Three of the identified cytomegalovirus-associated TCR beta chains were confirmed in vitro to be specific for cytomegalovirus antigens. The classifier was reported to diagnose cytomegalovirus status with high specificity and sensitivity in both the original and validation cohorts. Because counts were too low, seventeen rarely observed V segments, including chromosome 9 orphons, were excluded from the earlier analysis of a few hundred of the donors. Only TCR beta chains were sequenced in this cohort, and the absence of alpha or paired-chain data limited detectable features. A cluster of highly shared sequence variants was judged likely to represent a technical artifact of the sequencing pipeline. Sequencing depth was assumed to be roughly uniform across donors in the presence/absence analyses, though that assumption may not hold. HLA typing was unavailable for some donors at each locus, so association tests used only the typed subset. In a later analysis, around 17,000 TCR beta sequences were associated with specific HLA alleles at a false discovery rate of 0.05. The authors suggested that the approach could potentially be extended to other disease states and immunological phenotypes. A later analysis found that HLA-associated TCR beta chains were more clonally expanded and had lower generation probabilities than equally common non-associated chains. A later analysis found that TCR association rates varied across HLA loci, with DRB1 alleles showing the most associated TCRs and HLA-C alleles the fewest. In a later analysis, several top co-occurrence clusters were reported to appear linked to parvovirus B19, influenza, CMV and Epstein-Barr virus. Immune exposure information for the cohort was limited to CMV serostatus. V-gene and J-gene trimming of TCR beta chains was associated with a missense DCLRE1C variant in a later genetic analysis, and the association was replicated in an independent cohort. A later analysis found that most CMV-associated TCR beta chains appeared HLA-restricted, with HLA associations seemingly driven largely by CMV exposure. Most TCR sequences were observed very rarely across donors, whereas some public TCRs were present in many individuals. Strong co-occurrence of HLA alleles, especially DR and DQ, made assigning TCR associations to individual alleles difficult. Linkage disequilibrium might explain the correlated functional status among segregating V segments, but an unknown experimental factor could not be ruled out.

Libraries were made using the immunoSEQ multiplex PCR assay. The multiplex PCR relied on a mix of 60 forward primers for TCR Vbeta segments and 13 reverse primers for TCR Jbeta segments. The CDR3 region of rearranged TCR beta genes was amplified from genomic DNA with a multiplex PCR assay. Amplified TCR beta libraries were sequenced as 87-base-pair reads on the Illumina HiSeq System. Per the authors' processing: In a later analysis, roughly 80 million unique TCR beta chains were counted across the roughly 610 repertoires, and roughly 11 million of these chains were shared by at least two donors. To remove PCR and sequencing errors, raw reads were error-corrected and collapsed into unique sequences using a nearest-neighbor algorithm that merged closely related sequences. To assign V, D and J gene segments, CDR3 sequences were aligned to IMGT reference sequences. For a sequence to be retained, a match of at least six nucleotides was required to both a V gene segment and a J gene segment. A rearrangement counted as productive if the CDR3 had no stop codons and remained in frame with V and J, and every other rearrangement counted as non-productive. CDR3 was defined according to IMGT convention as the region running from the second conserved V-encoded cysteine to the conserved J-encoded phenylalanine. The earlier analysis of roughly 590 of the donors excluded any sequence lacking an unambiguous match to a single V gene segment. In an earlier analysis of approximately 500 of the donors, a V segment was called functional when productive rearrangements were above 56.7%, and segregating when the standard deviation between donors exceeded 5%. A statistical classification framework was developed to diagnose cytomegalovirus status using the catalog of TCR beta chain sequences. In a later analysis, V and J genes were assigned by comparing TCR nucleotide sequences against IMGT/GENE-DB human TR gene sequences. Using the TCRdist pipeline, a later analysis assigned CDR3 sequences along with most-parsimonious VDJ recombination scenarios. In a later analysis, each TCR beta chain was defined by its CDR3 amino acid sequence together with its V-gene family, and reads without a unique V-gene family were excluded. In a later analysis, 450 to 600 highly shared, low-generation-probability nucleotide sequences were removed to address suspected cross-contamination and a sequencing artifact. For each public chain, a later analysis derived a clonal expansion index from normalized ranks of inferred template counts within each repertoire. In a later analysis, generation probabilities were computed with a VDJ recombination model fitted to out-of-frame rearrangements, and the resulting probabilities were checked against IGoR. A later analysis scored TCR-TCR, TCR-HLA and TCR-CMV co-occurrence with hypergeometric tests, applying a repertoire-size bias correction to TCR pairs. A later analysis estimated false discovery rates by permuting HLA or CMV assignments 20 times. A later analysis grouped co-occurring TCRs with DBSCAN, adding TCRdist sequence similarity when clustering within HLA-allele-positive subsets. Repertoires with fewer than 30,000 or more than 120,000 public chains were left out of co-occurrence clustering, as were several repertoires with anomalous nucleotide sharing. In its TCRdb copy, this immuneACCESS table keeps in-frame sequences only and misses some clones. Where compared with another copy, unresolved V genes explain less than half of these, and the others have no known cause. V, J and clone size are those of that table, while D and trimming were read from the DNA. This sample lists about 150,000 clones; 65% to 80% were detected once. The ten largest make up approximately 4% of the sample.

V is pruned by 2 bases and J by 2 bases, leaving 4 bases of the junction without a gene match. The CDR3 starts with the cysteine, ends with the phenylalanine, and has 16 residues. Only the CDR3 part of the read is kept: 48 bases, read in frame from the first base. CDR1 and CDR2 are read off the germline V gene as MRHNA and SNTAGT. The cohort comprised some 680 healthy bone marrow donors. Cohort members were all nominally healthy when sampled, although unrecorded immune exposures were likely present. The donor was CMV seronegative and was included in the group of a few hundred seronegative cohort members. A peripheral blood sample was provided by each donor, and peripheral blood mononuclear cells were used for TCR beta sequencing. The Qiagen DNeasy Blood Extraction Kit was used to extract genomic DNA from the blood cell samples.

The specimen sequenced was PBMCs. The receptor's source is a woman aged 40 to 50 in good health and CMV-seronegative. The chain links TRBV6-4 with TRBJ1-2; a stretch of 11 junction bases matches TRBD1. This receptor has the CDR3 CASSDPGTGGNYGYTF. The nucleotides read TGTGCCAGCAGTGACCCAGGGACAGGGGGAAACTATGGCTACACCTTC.